The TCR beta chain described here comes from a study of tissue T cells after allogeneic stem cell transplantation. The CDR3 totals 12 residues. The germline CDR1 and CDR2 sequences are KGHPV and FQNQEV (reference sequence). The V gene end was trimmed by 4 bases and the J gene end by 7 bases; junction bases not matched to a gene: 3. Libraries were prepared by immunoSEQ multiplex PCR; TCRdb keeps only in-frame clonotypes and omits some of them. The sample shows about 6,800 clones, around 34% of them seen only once. In this sample, this clone turned up a few times. Its antigen is unidentified. Mouse germline and gene names are used. The read is 1 residue too short to cover the CDR3 end, so that end is filled in from the germline J gene. This sample's time point: mouse harvest day 14 after allogeneic transplant. Each mouse received 10^7 T-cell-depleted marrow cells plus 10^6 splenic CD5+ T cells by tail vein. This mouse GVHD model was MHC-mismatched B6 to BALB/c, profiled day 7 or 14.

Study-wide findings and caveats: Few T cell clones were shared across patients, but motif clusters showed tissue-specific shared signatures.

The material sequenced was skin. The chain employs TRBV26 and TRBJ2-7; 8 bases match TRBD2. The clonotype was recovered from a female BALB/c mouse given C57BL/6 T cells with graft-versus-host disease after an allogeneic hematopoietic cell transplant. CDR3 in amino acids: CASSRGGREQYF. Partial CDR3 DNA: TGTGCCAGCAGTCGGGGGGGGCGCGAACAGTAC.